These T cell receptor beta chains were read from a single sample in a study of shared clonotypes between healthy human individuals. Assay used: immunoSEQ multiplex PCR; TCRdb lists only in-frame clones, some missing. The sample has approximately 590,000 clones, about 95% seen once. Sequenced material: naive CD8+ T cells sorted from blood. Source of these receptors: a woman under 40 in good health. The CDR3 runs from the conserved cysteine through the conserved F or W. A D gene is named only where the DNA matches it firmly.

V	D	J	length	CDR3	DNA
TRBV28	-	TRBJ2-7	14	CASSLSRLIYEQYF	TGTGCCAGCAGTTTATCTCGCCTTATCTACGAGCAGTACTTC
TRBV27	TRBD2	TRBJ2-1	15	CASSLLLAGGNEQFF	TGTGCCAGCAGTTTACTGCTAGCGGGAGGCAATGAGCAGTTCTTC
TRBV5-1	TRBD1	TRBJ2-7	15	CASSSPGQGGYEQYF	TGCGCCAGCAGCTCTCCGGGACAGGGGGGCTACGAGCAGTACTTC
TRBV11-2	-	TRBJ2-7	13	CASSLTSSYEQYF	TGTGCCAGCAGCTTAACTAGCTCCTACGAGCAGTACTTC
TRBV4-1	-	TRBJ1-5	15	CASSHLGSSNQPQHF	TGCGCCAGCAGCCATTTGGGCTCTAGCAATCAGCCCCAGCATTTT
TRBV2	TRBD1	TRBJ1-5	16	CASTPSATGMNQPQHF	TGTGCCAGCACCCCTAGCGCGACAGGGATGAATCAGCCCCAGCATTTT
TRBV19	-	TRBJ1-1	14	CASSIGTLVYGAFF	TGTGCCAGTAGTATAGGGACACTCGTCTACGGAGCTTTCTTT
TRBV2	-	TRBJ1-2	15	CASTADTKGFYGYTF	TGTGCCAGCACCGCGGACACAAAGGGATTTTATGGCTACACCTTC
TRBV6-5	-	TRBJ2-1	12	CASSLFGGEQFF	TGTGCCAGCAGTTTGTTCGGTGGTGAGCAGTTCTTC
TRBV27	-	TRBJ2-7	15	CASSLSATGSGEQYF	TGTGCCAGCAGTTTATCGGCTACAGGGTCGGGGGAGCAGTACTTC
TRBV28	-	TRBJ2-5	15	CASSLGHTVSETQYF	TGTGCCAGCAGTTTGGGACATACAGTATCCGAGACCCAGTACTTC
TRBV5-1	TRBD1	TRBJ1-1	14	CASSWTGVNTEAFF	TGCGCCAGCAGCTGGACAGGAGTGAACACTGAAGCTTTCTTT
TRBV7-6	-	TRBJ1-1	13	CASSLERNTEAFF	TGTGCCAGCAGCTTAGAGAGGAACACTGAAGCTTTCTTT
TRBV6-5	-	TRBJ2-2	12	CASSSPAGELFF	TGTGCCAGCAGTTCCCCAGCCGGGGAGCTGTTTTTT
TRBV11-2	-	TRBJ2-1	12	CASGLGSHEQFF	TGTGCCAGCGGTCTGGGTAGTCATGAGCAGTTCTTC
TRBV7-8	TRBD2	TRBJ2-7	14	CASSGAGEVYEQYF	TGTGCCAGCAGCGGAGCGGGAGAGGTGTACGAGCAGTACTTC
TRBV5-6	-	TRBJ2-7	13	CASSLGMTYEQYF	TGTGCCAGCAGCTTAGGCATGACCTACGAGCAGTACTTC
TRBV5-1	-	TRBJ2-1	15	CASSAGGDNYNEQFF	TGCGCCAGCAGCGCCGGCGGTGATAATTACAATGAGCAGTTCTTC
TRBV13	-	TRBJ2-1	13	CASSGTDYNEQFF	TGTGCCAGCAGCGGAACTGACTACAATGAGCAGTTCTTC
TRBV15	TRBD1	TRBJ1-5	19	CATSTSSPQGEESNQPQHF	TGTGCCACCAGCACTAGCTCCCCCCAGGGGGAAGAAAGCAATCAGCCCCAGCATTTT
TRBV5-6	TRBD2	TRBJ2-7	15	CASSLAASGHAEQYF	TGTGCCAGCAGCTTGGCGGCTAGCGGGCATGCCGAGCAGTACTTC
TRBV11-3	TRBD2	TRBJ2-5	15	CASSPGAGFRETQYF	TGTGCCAGCAGCCCTGGAGCGGGGTTCCGAGAGACCCAGTACTTC
TRBV4-1	-	TRBJ1-1	13	CASSLYGVSEAFF	TGCGCCAGCAGCCTTTACGGTGTTTCTGAAGCTTTCTTT
TRBV10-2	TRBD2	TRBJ2-7	14	CASSELAGVYEQYF	TGCGCCAGCAGTGAACTAGCGGGAGTCTACGAGCAGTACTTC
TRBV29-1	TRBD2	TRBJ2-3	16	CSVEVEREWKADTQYF	TGCAGCGTTGAAGTAGAGCGGGAGTGGAAGGCAGATACGCAGTATTTT
TRBV5-4	TRBD2	TRBJ2-7	20	CASSGGLAGGLGGPTSEQYF	TGTGCCAGCAGCGGGGGACTAGCGGGAGGCCTAGGGGGCCCAACCTCCGAGCAGTACTTC
TRBV2	-	TRBJ1-2	14	CASSEDASGYGYTF	TGTGCCAGCAGTGAAGATGCCAGCGGCTATGGCTACACCTTC